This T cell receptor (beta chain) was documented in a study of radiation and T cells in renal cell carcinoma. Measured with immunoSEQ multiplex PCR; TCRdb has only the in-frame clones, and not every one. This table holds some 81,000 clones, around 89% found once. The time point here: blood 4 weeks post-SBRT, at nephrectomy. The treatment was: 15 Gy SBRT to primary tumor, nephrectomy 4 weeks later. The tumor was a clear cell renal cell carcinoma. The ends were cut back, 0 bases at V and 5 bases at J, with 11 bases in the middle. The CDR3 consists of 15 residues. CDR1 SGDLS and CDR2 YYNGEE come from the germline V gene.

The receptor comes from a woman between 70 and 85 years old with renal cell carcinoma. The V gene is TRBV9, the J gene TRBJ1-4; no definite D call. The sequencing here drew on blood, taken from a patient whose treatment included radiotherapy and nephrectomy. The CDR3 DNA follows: TGTGCCAGCAGCGTAGAAGGACTCCGCAATGAAAAACTGTTTTTT. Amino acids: CASSVEGLRNEKLFF.